The rows below give T cell receptor beta chains drawn from one sample of a study of blood T cell repertoires in COVID-19. Clones were sequenced by immunoSEQ multiplex PCR, and TCRdb holds only the in-frame ones, with some missing. The sample carries about 250,000 clones, 75% to 90% recorded once. Input material: PBMCs or T cells enriched from blood (not recorded which). The receptors originated from a woman in her 30s with acute COVID-19. Each CDR3 is given with its conserved first and last residue. A D gene is named only where the DNA matches it firmly.

TRBJ2-3,TRBD1,TRBV7-2,CASSNGQGPDTQYF
TRBJ1-2,NA,TRBV23-1,CASTQEEYYGYTF
TRBJ1-2,NA,TRBV9,CASSDRVYGYTF
TRBJ2-7,TRBD1,TRBV15,CATSRTGSLYEQYF
TRBJ2-1,NA,TRBV9,CASSGNTADYPYNEQFF
TRBJ1-5,NA,TRBV6-1,CASSENSQGNQPQHF
TRBJ1-2,NA,TRBV7-2,CASSQQGGYGYTF
TRBJ2-7,NA,TRBV6-2/TRBV6-3,CASSYNRISSYEQYF
TRBJ1-1,TRBD1,TRBV3-1/TRBV3-2,CASSLGLGGAGEAFF
TRBJ2-7,NA,TRBV9,CASSVGRESAYEQYF
TRBJ2-2,NA,TRBV29-1,CSGGRYTGELFF
TRBJ2-3,TRBD2,TRBV5-1,CASSLVGSGGFYADTQYF
TRBJ1-1,NA,TRBV7-8,CASSQSTGSHTEAFF
TRBJ1-6,TRBD1,TRBV7-3,CASSFQAGQRSPLHF
TRBJ2-7,TRBD2,TRBV7-2,CASSSQPGLSLYEQYF
TRBJ2-5,NA,TRBV5-1,CASSSGYGEETQYF
TRBJ2-1,NA,TRBV10-3,CAISAPRGEGQGYEQFF
TRBJ2-7,TRBD1,TRBV5-4,CASSLGQGDEQYF
TRBJ1-5,NA,TRBV19,CASSVQGRGQPQHF
TRBJ2-1,TRBD2,TRBV24-1,CATSDSASGTYNEQFF
TRBJ2-5,NA,TRBV7-9,CASSLGSAVLQETQYF
TRBJ1-3,NA,TRBV5-4,CASSLTPGSGNTIYF
TRBJ2-6,NA,TRBV2,CASSKTSGANVLTF
TRBJ1-5,NA,TRBV19,CASSIRGGRDQPQHF
TRBJ2-3,TRBD1,TRBV19,CASSLVPGTGGTDTQYF
TRBJ2-3,NA,TRBV6-6,CASSFQKRQVPDTQYF
TRBJ1-2,NA,TRBV27,CASSPTNGRYGYTF
TRBJ2-1,NA,TRBV19,CASIQDSSGNEQFF
TRBJ1-1,TRBD1,TRBV19,CASSTGYNTEAFF
TRBJ2-1,TRBD2,TRBV5-4,CASSLSGGVGEQFF
TRBJ2-1,TRBD2,TRBV15,CATSRGGTSGRNEQFF
TRBJ1-6,NA,TRBV27,CASSLSEFSPLHF
TRBJ2-2,NA,TRBV30,CAWKGRTGELFF
TRBJ2-6,TRBD2,TRBV6-5,CASRLRGAGANVLTF
TRBJ2-2,TRBD1,TRBV5-1,CASSLAGLGQGLNTGELFF
TRBJ2-2,NA,TRBV29-1,CSVEVLTGELFF
TRBJ2-1,TRBD1,TRBV2,CASSEQQGAYNEQFF
TRBJ2-3,NA,TRBV5-4,CASSSVPKRERDTDTQYF
TRBJ2-1,TRBD2,TRBV28,CASSTLGLISGNSYNEQFF
TRBJ1-4,NA,TRBV28,CASSSGGRGIGGEKLFF
TRBJ1-2,TRBD1,TRBV29-1,CSVEDIDRAYGYTF
TRBJ1-5,NA,TRBV28,CASSARTRQPQHF